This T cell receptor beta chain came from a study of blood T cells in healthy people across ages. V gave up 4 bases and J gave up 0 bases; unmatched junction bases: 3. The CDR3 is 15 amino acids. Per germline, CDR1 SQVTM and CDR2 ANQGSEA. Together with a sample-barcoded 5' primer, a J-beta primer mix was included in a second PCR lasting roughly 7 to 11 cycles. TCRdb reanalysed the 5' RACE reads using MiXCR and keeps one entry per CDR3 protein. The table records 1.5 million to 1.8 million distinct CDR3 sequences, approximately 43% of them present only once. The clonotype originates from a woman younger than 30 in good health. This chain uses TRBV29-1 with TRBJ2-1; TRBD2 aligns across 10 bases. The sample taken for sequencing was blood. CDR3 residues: CSVGGLAASYNEQFF. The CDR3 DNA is TGCAGCGTTGGTGGACTAGCGGCCTCCTACAATGAGCAGTTCTTC.